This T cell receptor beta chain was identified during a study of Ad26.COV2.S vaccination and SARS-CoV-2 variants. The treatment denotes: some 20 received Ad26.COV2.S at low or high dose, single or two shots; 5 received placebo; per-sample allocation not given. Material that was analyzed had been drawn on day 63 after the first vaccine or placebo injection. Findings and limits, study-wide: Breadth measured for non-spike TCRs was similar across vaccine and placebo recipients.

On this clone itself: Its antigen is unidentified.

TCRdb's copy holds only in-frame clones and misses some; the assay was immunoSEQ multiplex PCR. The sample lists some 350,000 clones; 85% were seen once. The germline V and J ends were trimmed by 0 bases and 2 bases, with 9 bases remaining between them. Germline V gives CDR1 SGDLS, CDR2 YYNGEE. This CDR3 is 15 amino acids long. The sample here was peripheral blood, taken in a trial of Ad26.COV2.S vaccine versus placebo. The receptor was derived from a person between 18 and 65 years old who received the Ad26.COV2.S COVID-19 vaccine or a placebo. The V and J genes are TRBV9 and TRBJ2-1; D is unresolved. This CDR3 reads CASSVEWATYNEQFF. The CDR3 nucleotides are TGTGCCAGCAGCGTAGAATGGGCTACCTACAATGAGCAGTTCTTC.